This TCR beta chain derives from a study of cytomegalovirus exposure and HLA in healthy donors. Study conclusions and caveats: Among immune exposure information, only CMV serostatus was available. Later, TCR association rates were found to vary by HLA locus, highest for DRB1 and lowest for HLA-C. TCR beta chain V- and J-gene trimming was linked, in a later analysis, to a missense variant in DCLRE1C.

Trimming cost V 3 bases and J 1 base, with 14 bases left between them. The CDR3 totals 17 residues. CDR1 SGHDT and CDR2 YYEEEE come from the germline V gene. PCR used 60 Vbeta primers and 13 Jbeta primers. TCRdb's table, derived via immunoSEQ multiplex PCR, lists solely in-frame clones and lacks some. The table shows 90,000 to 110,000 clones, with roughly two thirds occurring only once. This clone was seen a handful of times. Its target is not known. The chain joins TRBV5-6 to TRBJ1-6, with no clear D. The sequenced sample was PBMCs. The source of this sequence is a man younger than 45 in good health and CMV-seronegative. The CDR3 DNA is TGTGCCAGCAGCTCTACGGGGAGATGGTCCTATAATTCACCCCTCCACTTT. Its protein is CASSSTGRWSYNSPLHF.